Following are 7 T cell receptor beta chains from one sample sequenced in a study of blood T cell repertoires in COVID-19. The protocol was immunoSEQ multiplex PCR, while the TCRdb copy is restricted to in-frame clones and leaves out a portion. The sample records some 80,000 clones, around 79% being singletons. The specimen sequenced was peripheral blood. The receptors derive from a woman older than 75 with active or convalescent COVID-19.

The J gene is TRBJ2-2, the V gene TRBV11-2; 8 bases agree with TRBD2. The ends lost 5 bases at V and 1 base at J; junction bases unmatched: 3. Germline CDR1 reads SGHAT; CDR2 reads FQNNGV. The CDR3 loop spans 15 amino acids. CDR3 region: CASSVTSGNTGELFF. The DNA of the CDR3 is TGTGCCAGCAGCGTTACTAGCGGGAACACCGGGGAGCTGTTTTTT. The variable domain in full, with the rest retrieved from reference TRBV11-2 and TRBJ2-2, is EAGVAQSPRYKIIEKRQSVAFWCNPISGHATLYWYQQILGQGPKLLIQFQNNGVVDDSQLPKDRFSAERLKGVDSTLKIQPAKLEDSAVYLCASSVTSGNTGELFFGEGSRLTVL.

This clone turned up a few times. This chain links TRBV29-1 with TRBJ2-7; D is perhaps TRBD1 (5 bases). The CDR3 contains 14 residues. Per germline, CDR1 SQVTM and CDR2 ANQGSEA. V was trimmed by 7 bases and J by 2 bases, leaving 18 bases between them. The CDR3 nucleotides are TGCAGCGCTGCTGATGTGACAGAGACCTACGAGCAGTACTTC. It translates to CSAADVTETYEQYF.

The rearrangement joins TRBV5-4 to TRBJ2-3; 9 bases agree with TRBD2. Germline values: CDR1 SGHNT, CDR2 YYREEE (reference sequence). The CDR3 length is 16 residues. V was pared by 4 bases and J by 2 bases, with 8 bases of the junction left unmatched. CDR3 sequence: CASSLLAGGPTDTQYF. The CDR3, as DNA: TGTGCCAGCAGCCTACTGGCGGGGGGGCCCACAGATACGCAGTATTTT.

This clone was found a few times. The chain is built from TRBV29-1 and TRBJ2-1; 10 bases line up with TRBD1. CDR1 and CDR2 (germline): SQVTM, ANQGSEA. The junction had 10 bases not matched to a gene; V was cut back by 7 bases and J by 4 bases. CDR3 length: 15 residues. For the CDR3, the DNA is TGCAGCGCTGTTCCGGGACAGGGGTTGTACAATGAGCAGTTCTTC. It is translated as CSAVPGQGLYNEQFF.

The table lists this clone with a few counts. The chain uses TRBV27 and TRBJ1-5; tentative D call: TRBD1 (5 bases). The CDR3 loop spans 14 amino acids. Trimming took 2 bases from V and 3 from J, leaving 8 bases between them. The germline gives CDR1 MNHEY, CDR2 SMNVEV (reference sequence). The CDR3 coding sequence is TGTGCCAGCAGTTTAAGGGGACTCAATCAGCCCCAGCATTTT. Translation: CASSLRGLNQPQHF.

CDR3 coding DNA: TGTGCCATCAGTGAACAGCGGGACATCAATGAAAAACTGTTTTTT. Protein sequence: CAISEQRDINEKLFF. This chain joins TRBV10-3 and TRBJ1-4; possible D gene TRBD1, 6 bases. This CDR3 is 15 amino acids long. Germline assignment: CDR1 ENHRY and CDR2 SYGVKD. V lost 3 bases and J lost 5, with 13 bases in between.

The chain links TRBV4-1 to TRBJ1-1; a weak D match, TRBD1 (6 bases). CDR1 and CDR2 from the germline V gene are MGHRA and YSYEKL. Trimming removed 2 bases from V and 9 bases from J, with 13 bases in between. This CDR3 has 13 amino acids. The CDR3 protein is CASSQRTATKAFF. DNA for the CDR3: TGCGCCAGCAGCCAAAGGACAGCAACAAAAGCTTTCTTT.